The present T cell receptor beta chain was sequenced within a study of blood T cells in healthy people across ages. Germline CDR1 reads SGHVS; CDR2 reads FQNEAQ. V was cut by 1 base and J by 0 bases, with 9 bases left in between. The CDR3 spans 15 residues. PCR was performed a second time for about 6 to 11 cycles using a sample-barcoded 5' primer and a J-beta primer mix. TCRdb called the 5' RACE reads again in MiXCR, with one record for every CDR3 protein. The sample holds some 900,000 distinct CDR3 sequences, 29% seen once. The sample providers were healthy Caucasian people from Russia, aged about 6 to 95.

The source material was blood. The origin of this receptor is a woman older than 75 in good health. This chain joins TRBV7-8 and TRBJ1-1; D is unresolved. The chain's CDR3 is CASSLGVVLNTEAFF. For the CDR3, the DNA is TGTGCCAGCAGCTTAGGGGTGGTGTTGAACACTGAAGCTTTCTTT.